The 30 T cell receptor beta chains given below trace back to one sample, sequenced in a study of T cell clones after liver transplantation. Generated by immunoSEQ multiplex PCR, the TCRdb table keeps only in-frame clones and is missing some. The data contain approximately 71,000 clones, nearly 95% of them singletons. The material sequenced was CD4+ T cells from blood, taken less than 28 months after liver transplant. Every receptor here comes from a human patient who received a liver transplant. The graft donor may account for some of the T cells.

This chain links TRBV19 with TRBJ2-2, with D perhaps TRBD2 (8 bases). In germline, CDR1 is LNHDA, CDR2 SQIVND (reference sequence). Trimming left V 11 bases short and J 5 bases short, with 24 bases between. CDR3 length: 16 residues. CDR3 in amino acids: CAVTTGGDRKTGELFF. In DNA, the CDR3 is TGTGCCGTCACTACGGGAGGGGACAGAAAAACCGGGGAGCTGTTTTTT.

J is TRBJ2-1 and V is TRBV7-2; 10 bases fit TRBD2. This CDR3 comprises 16 residues. Germline V gene sequence: CDR1 SGHTA, CDR2 FQGNSA. Unmatched junction bases numbered 8, after V lost 0 bases and J lost 9 bases. The CDR3 DNA follows: TGTGCCAGCAGCTTAGCGCGAGCGGGAGGGTTCCGTGAGCAGTTCTTC. It encodes CASSLARAGGFREQFF.

The chain couples TRBV25-1 to TRBJ2-1; D is undetermined. Germline values: CDR1 MGHDK, CDR2 SYGVNS. Trimming removed 6 bases at V and 8 bases at J, with 8 bases between. The CDR3 totals 11 residues. The CDR3 DNA reads as TGTGCCAGCAGGAGAAACGATGAGCAGTTCTTC. It encodes CASRRNDEQFF.

The CDR3 DNA follows: TGCGCCAGCAGCCCCGGGACAGTTGCTGGGAGCACTGAAGCTTTCTTT. This gives the protein CASSPGTVAGSTEAFF. The chain joins TRBV5-1 to TRBJ1-1; 7 nucleotides match TRBD1. Germline V gene sequence: CDR1 SGHRS, CDR2 YFSETQ. The CDR3 is 16 amino acids. The V and J ends lost 4 bases and 4 bases, in that order; junction bases with no gene match: 13.

The rearrangement uses TRBV11-2 and TRBJ1-4; no definite D call. There are 15 residues in the CDR3. V shed 0 bases and J shed 3 bases, with 8 bases lying between them. Germline CDR1 and CDR2: SGHAT and FQNNGV. This CDR3 reads CASSLDRPPNEKLFF. As DNA, the CDR3 is TGTGCCAGCAGCTTAGACCGCCCGCCTAATGAAAAACTGTTTTTT.

The chain employs TRBV29-1 and TRBJ1-2; D is ambiguous. This CDR3 region has 12 residues. V dropped 7 bases and J dropped 4 bases, with 13 bases sitting between them. Per the germline V gene, CDR1 is SQVTM and CDR2 is ANQGSEA. CDR3 region: CSAGILSYGYTF. The CDR3 DNA reads as TGCAGCGCCGGGATCCTGTCCTATGGCTACACCTTC.

Here the CDR3 DNA reads TGTGCCAGCAGTTTGGCAGCCGGGTATACTGAAGCTTTCTTT. Amino acid sequence: CASSLAAGYTEAFF. The V call is TRBV28, the J call TRBJ1-1; D remains unclear. Trimming pared 3 bases from V and 5 bases from J, leaving 13 bases between. There are 14 residues in the CDR3. Germline CDR1 and CDR2: MDHEN and SYDVKM.

V gene TRBV4-1 combines with J gene TRBJ1-5, with a weak D call TRBD1 (6 bases). Germline-derived CDR1 and CDR2 are MGHRA and YSYEKL. The CDR3 totals 16 residues. The germline V and J ends were trimmed by 0 bases and 2 bases, with 11 bases remaining between them. The DNA for the CDR3 is TGCGCCAGCAGCCAAGAAACAGGGTCGGGCAATCAGCCCCAGCATTTT. Translation: CASSQETGSGNQPQHF.

V is TRBV28 and J is TRBJ2-3; no reliable D call. This CDR3 is 15 amino acids long. Germline CDR1 reads MDHEN; CDR2 reads SYDVKM. CDR3 in amino acids: CATNRWRRSTDTQYF. As DNA, the CDR3 is TGTGCTACCAACCGGTGGAGACGAAGCACAGATACGCAGTATTTT.

This chain connects TRBV5-1 to TRBJ2-1; 8 positions match TRBD1. The CDR3 is 14 residues long. Germline lookup yields CDR1 SGHRS and CDR2 YFSETQ. With 0 bases clipped from V and 8 bases from J, the junction kept 4 bases outside the gene matches. The CDR3 loop is CASSLGQGHDEQFF. In nucleotides, the CDR3 is TGCGCCAGCAGCTTGGGACAGGGGCACGATGAGCAGTTCTTC.

The rearrangement links TRBV10-2 to TRBJ2-1, with 7 bases that match TRBD2. V was clipped by 6 bases and J by 2 bases; unmatched bases: 4. Germline CDR1 and CDR2: WSHSY and SAAADI. There are 14 residues in the CDR3. CDR3 sequence reads: CASRGAGTYNEQFF. The CDR3 bases are TGCGCCAGCAGGGGAGCGGGGACCTACAATGAGCAGTTCTTC.

J is TRBJ2-1 and V is TRBV30; D is ambiguous. The V end lost 0 bases, the J end lost 0 bases, and 9 bases lay between the germline ends. Looked up from germline, CDR1 is GTSNPN and CDR2 is SVGIG (reference sequence). The CDR3 contains 15 residues. This CDR3 reads CAWSVTALSYNEQFF. The CDR3, as DNA: TGTGCCTGGAGTGTAACCGCCCTCTCCTACAATGAGCAGTTCTTC.

The V gene is TRBV11-3, the J gene TRBJ2-1, with D possibly being TRBD1 or TRBD2 (5 bases each). V was cut by 5 bases and J by 6 bases, with 11 bases left in between. The length of the CDR3 is 13 residues. From germline, CDR1 is SGHNT and CDR2 YENEEA. The CDR3 is CASSPPGTNEQFF. The CDR3 DNA is TGTGCCAGCAGCCCGCCAGGGACCAATGAGCAGTTCTTC.

The rearrangement uses TRBV15 and TRBJ1-1; TRBD1 agrees at 8 bases. The CDR3 is 12 residues long. Per germline, CDR1 LNHNV and CDR2 YYDKDF (reference sequence). J lost 4 bases, V lost 8 bases, and 3 bases had no gene match. The CDR3 nucleotides are TGTGCCACCGGACAGGGCTTCACTGAAGCTTTCTTT. Translated, it gives CATGQGFTEAFF.

This chain links TRBV18 with TRBJ2-7; D gene uncertain. Germline CDR1 KGHSH, CDR2 LQKENI. V lost 1 base to trimming and J lost 3 bases, with 7 bases between them. This CDR3 region has 13 residues. CDR3 amino acids: CASSPRGNYEQYF. CDR3 DNA sequence: TGTGCCAGCTCACCACGGGGTAACTACGAGCAGTACTTC.

This chain joins TRBV29-1 and TRBJ1-1, with 7 bases lining up with TRBD1. The V gene's germline CDR1 is SQVTM and CDR2 ANQGSEA. Trimming took 5 bases from V and 4 from J; bases not matched to a gene: 4. This CDR3 has 12 residues. In DNA, the CDR3 is TGCAGCGTTAGAACAGGGGTCACTGAAGCTTTCTTT. The encoded protein is CSVRTGVTEAFF. The whole variable domain, remainder taken from reference TRBV29-1 and TRBJ1-1, is SAVISQKPSRDICQRGTSLTIQCQVDSQVTMMFWYRQQPGQSLTLIATANQGSEATYESGFVIDKFPISRPNLTFSTLTVSNMSPEDSSIYLCSVRTGVTEAFFGQGTRLTVV.

The V gene is TRBV29-1, the J gene TRBJ1-1; D might be TRBD1 (5 bases). Germline CDR1 is SQVTM and CDR2 is ANQGSEA. The CDR3 extends over 13 amino acids. V lost 4 bases, J lost 8 bases, and 17 bases lay in between. The CDR3 sequence: CSVVGGRASEAFF. The CDR3 bases are TGCAGCGTTGTTGGAGGCAGGGCCTCCGAAGCTTTCTTT.

V is TRBV2 and J is TRBJ1-5; D remains unclear. Germline CDR1 and CDR2: SNHLY and FYNNEI. Trimming took off 8 bases at V and 5 bases at J, with 10 bases between the two ends. This CDR3 has 12 amino acids. CDR3 sequence: CASGQVHQPQHF. CDR3 nucleotides: TGTGCCAGCGGGCAGGTACATCAGCCCCAGCATTTT.

The V and J genes are TRBV27 and TRBJ1-5; 10 nucleotides align to TRBD1. The V gene's germline CDR1 is MNHEY and CDR2 SMNVEV (reference sequence). This CDR3 spans 14 amino acids. V trimming: 8 bases; J trimming: 4 bases; junction bases outside the gene matches: 5. The CDR3 reads CASGRTGGNQPQHF. The CDR3 bases are TGTGCCAGCGGTAGGACAGGGGGAAATCAGCCCCAGCATTTT.

The V gene is TRBV5-6, the J gene TRBJ2-3, with D possibly TRBD1 on 6 matching bases. V lost 4 bases and J lost 2, with 14 bases in between. Germline V gives CDR1 SGHDT, CDR2 YYEEEE. This CDR3 has 15 amino acids. CDR3 amino acids: CASSPTGTFTDTQYF. The CDR3 DNA sequence: TGTGCCAGCAGCCCGACCGGGACATTCACAGATACGCAGTATTTT. The complete variable domain, with remaining parts taken from reference TRBV5-6 and TRBJ2-3, reads DAGVTQSPTHLIKTRGQQVTLRCSPKSGHDTVSWYQQALGQGPQFIFQYYEEEERQRGNFPDRFSGHQFPNYSSELNVNALLLGDSALYLCASSPTGTFTDTQYFGPGTRLTVL.

The V and J genes are TRBV5-4 and TRBJ2-7; the D gene is possibly TRBD2 (6 bases). V was pared by 4 bases and J by 6 bases, with 20 bases between. Germline CDR1 SGHNT, CDR2 YYREEE (reference sequence). The CDR3 extends over 15 amino acids. This CDR3 is CASSPEGRVLGEQYF. The CDR3, as DNA: TGTGCCAGCAGCCCGGAGGGTCGGGTGTTGGGCGAGCAGTACTTC.

V and J are TRBV29-1 and TRBJ2-3; TRBD2 agrees at 7 bases. The germline gives CDR1 SQVTM, CDR2 ANQGSEA. The CDR3 length is 13 residues. Unmatched junction bases numbered 8, after V lost 6 bases and J lost 5 bases. CDR3 in DNA: TGCAGCGTCGGGGGAGGGGTAGGAGATACGCAGTATTTT. Protein sequence: CSVGGGVGDTQYF.

V and J are TRBV30 and TRBJ2-3, with 12 nucleotides matching TRBD2. In germline, CDR1 is GTSNPN, CDR2 SVGIG (reference sequence). The CDR3 extends over 15 amino acids. After removal of 2 bases from V and 4 bases from J, the junction contained 4 bases not matched to a gene. CDR3: CAWSRLAGGPDTQYF. In DNA form, the CDR3 reads TGTGCCTGGAGTCGCCTAGCGGGAGGGCCAGATACGCAGTATTTT.

This clone was observed a single time. V and J are TRBV7-2 and TRBJ1-1, with TRBD1 as a possible D gene (5 bases). CDR3 length equals 14 residues. Germline loops: CDR1 SGHTA, CDR2 FQGNSA. Trimming pared 5 bases from V and 5 bases from J, leaving 15 bases between. CDR3 amino acids: CASSQQELRTEAFF. The CDR3 DNA reads as TGTGCCAGCAGCCAACAGGAGCTGCGGACTGAAGCTTTCTTT. Combining the CDR3 with reference TRBV7-2 and TRBJ1-1 gives the whole variable domain GAGVSQSPSNKVTEKGKDVELRCDPISGHTALYWYRQSLGQGLEFLIYFQGNSAPDKSGLPSDRFSAERTGGSVSTLTIQRTQQEDSAVYLCASSQQELRTEAFFGQGTRLTVV.

The chain joins TRBV5-1 to TRBJ1-2; TRBD1 might be the D (5 bases). V lost 4 bases to trimming and J lost 10 bases, with 17 bases between them. CDR3 size: 13 residues. Germline V gene lookup returns CDR1 SGHRS and CDR2 YFSETQ. In DNA, the CDR3 is TGCGCCAGCAGCCGGGACGAACTAACTTCCTACACCTTC. It translates to CASSRDELTSYTF.

This rearrangement joins TRBV27 to TRBJ2-7; TRBD2 matches at 8 bases. J was trimmed by 5 bases and V by 7 bases; bases with no gene match: 7. Germline loops: CDR1 MNHEY, CDR2 SMNVEV (reference sequence). The CDR3 totals 13 residues. The DNA of the CDR3 is TGTGCCAGCATGGGAAGAGCGGGAGACGAGCAGTACTTC. It specifies CASMGRAGDEQYF.

This clone was detected once. The V gene is TRBV10-3, the J gene TRBJ1-3; D gene unclear. This CDR3 contains 15 residues. The germline gives CDR1 ENHRY, CDR2 SYGVKD. V was clipped by 0 bases and J by 2 bases, with 8 bases between them. The CDR3 DNA reads TGTGCCATCAGTGAGTCCTGGCAGGCTGGAAACACCATATATTTT. Translation gives CAISESWQAGNTIYF.

This clone was observed a single time. The gene calls are TRBV7-6 and TRBJ2-3; D gene unclear. This CDR3 is built from 14 residues. The germline CDR1 and CDR2 sequences are SGHVS and FNYEAQ. Trimming took 0 bases from V and 6 from J, leaving 10 bases between them. The CDR3 DNA follows: TGTGCCAGCAGCTTAGCTGATGGGGTGGATACGCAGTATTTT. It is translated as CASSLADGVDTQYF.

This rearrangement joins TRBV10-3 to TRBJ2-6, with D uncertain. The CDR3 spans 16 residues. CDR1 is ENHRY, CDR2 SYGVKD, per germline. V lost 6 bases to trimming and J lost 0 bases, with 12 bases between them. This chain's CDR3 is CAISRTMSSGANVLTF. The DNA for the CDR3 is TGTGCCATCAGCCGAACTATGAGCTCTGGGGCCAACGTCCTGACTTTC.

Sample share makes this clone medium-sized. The chain carries TRBV19 and TRBJ1-5; D gene unclear. This CDR3 comprises 13 residues. V was cut by 4 bases and J by 5 bases, with 9 bases left in between. Germline V gene data show CDR1 as LNHDA and CDR2 as SQIVND (reference sequence). The CDR3 DNA reads as TGTGCCAGTAGTACCGGGAGGGATCAGCCCCAGCATTTT. Amino acid sequence: CASSTGRDQPQHF.